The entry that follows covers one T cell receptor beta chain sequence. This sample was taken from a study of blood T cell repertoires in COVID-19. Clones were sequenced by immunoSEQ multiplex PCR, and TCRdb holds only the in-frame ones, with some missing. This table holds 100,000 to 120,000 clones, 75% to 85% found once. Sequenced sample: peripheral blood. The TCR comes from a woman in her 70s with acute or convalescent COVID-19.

CDR3: CASSFSAGSYEQYF. DNA for the CDR3: TGTGCCAGCAGCTTCAGCGCAGGGTCCTACGAGCAGTACTTC. This chain joins TRBV3-1 (or the pseudogene TRBV3-2) and TRBJ2-7; the D gene is possibly TRBD1 (5 bases). The CDR3 sequence is 14 residues long. Deletions cut 5 bases from V and 1 base from J, with 12 bases between. Germline loops: CDR1 LGHDT, CDR2 YNNKEL (reference sequence).